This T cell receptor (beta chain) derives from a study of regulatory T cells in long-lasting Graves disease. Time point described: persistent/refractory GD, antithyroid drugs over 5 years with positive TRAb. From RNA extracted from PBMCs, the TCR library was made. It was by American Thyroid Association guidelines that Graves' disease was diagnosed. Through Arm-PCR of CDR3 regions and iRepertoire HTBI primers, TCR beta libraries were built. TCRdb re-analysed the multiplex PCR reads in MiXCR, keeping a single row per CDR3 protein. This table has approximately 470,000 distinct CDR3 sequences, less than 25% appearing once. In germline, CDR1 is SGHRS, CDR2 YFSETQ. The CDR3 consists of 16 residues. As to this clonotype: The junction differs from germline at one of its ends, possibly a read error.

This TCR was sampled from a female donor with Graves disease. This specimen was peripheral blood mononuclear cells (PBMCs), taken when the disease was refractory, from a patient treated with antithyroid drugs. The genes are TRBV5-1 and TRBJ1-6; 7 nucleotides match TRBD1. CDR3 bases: TGTGCCAGCAGCCGCGGAACAGGGGCCTGGAATTCACCCCTCCACTTT. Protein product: CASSRGTGAWNSPLHF.